One sample yielded the 26 T cell receptor beta chains listed below, sequenced in a study of T cell clonality in common variable immunodeficiency. Produced via immunoSEQ multiplex PCR; TCRdb's table is partial and in-frame only. The sample holds 35,000 to 45,000 clones, and no clone turns up only once. Sample: peripheral blood mononuclear cells. The receptors were sampled from a person aged 18 to 75 in good health.

As regards this clone: The missing CDR3 end, 3 residues past where the read stops, is filled in from the germline J gene. V gene TRBV20-1 combines with J gene TRBJ2-1; 12 bases are a match to TRBD2. V dropped 5 bases and J dropped 8; count of bases not matched to a gene: 10. Germline-derived CDR1 and CDR2 are DFQATT and SNEGSKA (reference sequence). The CDR3 has 15 residues. The CDR3 region is CSARRRLAGDYEQFF. CDR3 DNA, as far as it was read: TGCAGTGCTCGACGCCGACTAGCGGGAGACTATGAG.

This clone appeared many times. The read comes to an end 3 residues before the CDR3 does, leaving the germline J gene to fill in the end. The V gene is TRBV20-1, the J gene TRBJ2-1, with 11 bases identical to TRBD2. Germline V gene sequence: CDR1 DFQATT, CDR2 SNEGSKA (reference sequence). Trimming cost V 6 bases and J 2 bases; bases outside gene matches: 6. This CDR3 contains 15 residues. This chain's CDR3 is CSAEVSGGAYNEQFF. CDR3 DNA, as far as it was read: TGCAGTGCAGAAGTTAGCGGGGGGGCCTACAATGAG.

This clone was found many times. The read falls 3 residues short of the CDR3 end, and the missing part is taken from the germline J gene. The chain carries TRBV19 and TRBJ2-4; the D gene is possibly TRBD2 (7 bases). V was trimmed by 7 bases and J by 8 bases, leaving 21 bases between them. Per germline, CDR1 LNHDA and CDR2 SQIVND (reference sequence). This CDR3 has 15 amino acids. The covered CDR3 bases are TGTGCCAGTACCCTAAAGGGGGGGAGCTGGGACATT. It codes for CASTLKGGSWDI. The CDR3 as a whole reads CASTLKGGSWDIQYF.

This clone came up many times. Read data end 3 residues before the CDR3 end; the end is taken from the germline J gene. This sequence joins TRBV30 and TRBJ2-3, with D hard to call. The CDR3 is 13 residues long. Germline CDR1 and CDR2: GTSNPN and SVGIG (reference sequence). V dropped 8 bases and J dropped 6 bases, with 18 bases sitting between them. Incomplete CDR3 DNA: TGTGCCCACAATACCCACCTCCGCGATACG. Amino acid sequence: CAHNTHLRDT. The CDR3 reads in full as CAHNTHLRDTQYF.

This clone was detected only a few times. The sequenced fragment ends 3 residues before the CDR3 boundary, so the rest is inferred from the germline J gene. This chain uses TRBV6-2 or TRBV6-3 with TRBJ1-1; no firm D call. CDR3 length: 12 residues. The germline V and J ends were trimmed by 4 bases and 6 bases, with 9 bases remaining between them. CDR1 is MNHEY and CDR2 is SVGEGT in the germline V gene. CDR3 in amino acids: CASSCGPPEAFF. The covered CDR3 bases are TGTGCCAGCAGTTGCGGGCCCCCTGAA.

This clone was picked up many times. CDR3 sequence: CASTQGAQNTGELFF. CDR3 DNA (partial): TGTGCCTCGACTCAGGGGGCCCAGAACACCGGGGAG. V is TRBV30 and J is TRBJ2-2; 8 bases map to TRBD1. From the germline J gene comes the end of the CDR3, since the read stops 3 residues before it. J gave up 1 base and V 7 bases, and 8 bases lay outside the gene matches. This CDR3 region has 15 residues. The germline CDR1 and CDR2 sequences are GTSNPN and SVGIG (reference sequence). The variable domain in full, completed from reference TRBV30 and TRBJ2-2, reads SQTIHQWPATLVQPVGSPLSLECTVEGTSNPNLYWYRQAAGRGLQLLFYSVGIGQISSEVPQNLSASRPQDRQFILSSKKLLLSDSGFYLCASTQGAQNTGELFFGEGSRLTVL.

This clone was detected ten times or more. The sequenced fragment ends 3 residues before the CDR3 boundary, so the rest is inferred from the germline J gene. The V and J genes are TRBV4-1 and TRBJ2-7; 13 bases are shared with TRBD2. This CDR3 contains 17 residues. V was pared by 2 bases and J by 5 bases, with 9 bases of the junction left unmatched. Germline CDR1 reads MGHRA; CDR2 reads YSYEKL. The CDR3 DNA, read in part, is TGCGCCAGCAGCCAAAGGTTGACTAGCGGGAGGCAGGACGAG. This translates into CASSQRLTSGRQDE. The complete CDR3 protein is CASSQRLTSGRQDEQYF.

The table lists this clone with many counts. The sequence runs out 3 residues before the end of the CDR3; the remainder is reconstructed from the germline J gene. V and J are TRBV18 and TRBJ2-7; D perhaps matches TRBD1 (6 bases). Germline V lookup: CDR1 KGHSH, CDR2 LQKENI. The V and J ends lost 5 bases and 3 bases respectively, with 14 bases between them. The CDR3 consists of 14 residues. This CDR3 is CASSGNRESYEQYF. The part of the CDR3 DNA that was read is TGTGCCAGCTCAGGGAACAGGGAGAGCTACGAG.

This clone was observed many times. The sequence runs out 3 residues before the end of the CDR3; the remainder is reconstructed from the germline J gene. The chain combines TRBV6-2 or TRBV6-3 with TRBJ1-1; possibly TRBD1 for D (5 bases). CDR3 length equals 16 residues. Germline V gene lookup returns CDR1 MNHEY and CDR2 SVGEGT. Trimming left V 3 bases short and J 2 bases short, with 16 bases between. The CDR3 loop is CASSYMGGRINTEAFF. CDR3 bases read: TGTGCCAGCAGTTATATGGGGGGACGGATAAACACTGAA.

This clone was found many times. With the read ending 3 residues before the CDR3 end, the germline J gene is used to fill in that end. J is TRBJ1-2 and V is TRBV19; 10 bases fit TRBD1. CDR3 length equals 15 residues. J lost 1 base, V lost 5 bases, and 4 bases had no gene match. CDR1 is LNHDA and CDR2 is SQIVND in the germline V gene (reference sequence). The CDR3 loop reads CASSAGTGDNYGYTF. Incomplete CDR3 DNA: TGTGCCAGTAGTGCCGGGACAGGGGATAACTATGGC.

As concerns this clone: The read ends 3 residues before the CDR3 terminus; that terminus is restored from the germline J gene. This chain uses TRBV7-2 with TRBJ1-2; TRBD1 might be the D (5 bases). CDR3 size: 15 residues. Germline V CDR1 and CDR2: SGHTA, FQGNSA. The CDR3 here is CASSLAPGGDYDYTF. Partial CDR3 DNA: TGTGCCAGCAGCTTAGCTCCGGGAGGGGACTACGAC.

This clone appeared many times. The read ends 3 residues early relative to the CDR3; the germline J gene fills the gap. The chain couples TRBV12-3 or TRBV12-4 to TRBJ2-5; 9 bases map to TRBD1. V lost 4 bases to trimming and J lost 2 bases; unmatched junction nucleotides: 5. This CDR3 spans 15 amino acids. The covered CDR3 bases are TGTGCCAGCAGTTCTTATGGGACAGGGCAAGAGACC. It encodes CASSSYGTGQET. The complete CDR3 reads CASSSYGTGQETQYF.

On this clone: The read gets to within 3 residues of the CDR3 end, and the germline J gene fills in the rest. The gene calls are TRBV18 and TRBJ2-3, with TRBD2 matching 9 bases. This CDR3 has 17 amino acids. The J segment lost 2 bases and the V segment lost 1 base, leaving 7 bases of the junction unmatched. The germline V gene encodes CDR1 KGHSH and CDR2 LQKENI. This CDR3 is CASSPRAGLALTDTQYF. The covered CDR3 bases are TGTGCCAGCTCACCACGGGCGGGACTAGCCCTCACAGATACG.

This clone was seen repeatedly, ten times or more. The CDR3 DNA, read in part, is TGTGCCAGCAGCCTCCAGGGGGCAGGAGATACG. Translation gives CASSLQGAGDT. The CDR3, in full, reads CASSLQGAGDTQYF. The rearrangement joins TRBV7-3 to TRBJ2-3, with 8 bases that match TRBD1. The CDR3 is cut off 3 residues early in the read; its end comes from the germline J gene. This CDR3 region has 14 residues. Unmatched junction bases numbered 6, after V lost 5 bases and J lost 5 bases. Germline V CDR1 and CDR2: SGHTA, FQGTGA.

The CDR3 bases that were read are TGTGCCAGCAGCGCCAACAGGGAA. Translating gives CASSANRE. The complete CDR3 protein is CASSANRELFF. This chain links TRBV11-2 with TRBJ1-4; D is perhaps TRBD1 (6 bases). The read ends 3 residues early relative to the CDR3; the germline J gene fills the gap. CDR3 size: 11 residues. Germline CDR1 SGHAT, CDR2 FQNNGV.

There are many counts of this clone. The CDR3 is cut off 3 residues early in the read; its end comes from the germline J gene. V gene TRBV7-2 combines with J gene TRBJ2-3; TRBD1 matches at 8 bases. Germline values: CDR1 SGHTA, CDR2 FQGNSA. V was clipped by 0 bases and J by 2 bases; unmatched bases: 1. This CDR3 is 15 amino acids long. CDR3 loop: CASSLADRATDTQYF. The DNA read from the CDR3 is TGTGCCAGCAGCTTAGCGGACAGGGCCACAGATACG.

This clone was counted many times. The read comes to an end 3 residues before the CDR3 does, leaving the germline J gene to fill in the end. At the DNA level, this CDR3 is encoded by other sequences in the same sample as well. V gene TRBV5-1 combines with J gene TRBJ1-2, with TRBD1 identical over 9 bases. This CDR3 has 15 residues. Per the germline V gene, CDR1 is SGHRS and CDR2 is YFSETQ. J was trimmed by 2 bases and V by 2 bases; bases with no gene match: 4. CDR3 DNA (partial): TGCGCCAGCAGCTTCGACAGGGGGGACAACTATGGC. Translating gives CASSFDRGDNYG. The whole CDR3 protein reads CASSFDRGDNYGYTF.

This clone has at least ten counts. The read terminates 3 residues before the CDR3 end, so the remaining end is supplied by the germline J gene. The genes are TRBV20-1 and TRBJ2-3; D might be TRBD2 (5 bases). The germline CDR1 and CDR2 sequences are DFQATT and SNEGSKA (reference sequence). Trimming took 3 bases from V and 2 from J, leaving 15 bases between them. The CDR3 is made up of 15 amino acids. The CDR3 sequence is CSASVLAAVTDTQYF. CDR3 bases read: TGCAGTGCTAGCGTCCTAGCAGCAGTCACAGATACG.

There are many counts of this clone. The read is 3 residues too short to cover the CDR3 end, so that end is filled in from the germline J gene. The chain combines TRBV19 with TRBJ2-1; D is unresolved. Germline-derived CDR1 and CDR2 are LNHDA and SQIVND (reference sequence). With 3 bases removed from V and 4 bases from J, the gap between germline ends came to 7 bases. The CDR3 contains 13 residues. The CDR3: CASSIGPYNEQFF. The CDR3 DNA, read in part, is TGTGCCAGTAGTATTGGGCCATACAATGAG.

This clone has a count of ten or more. The CDR3 is cut off 3 residues early in the read; its end comes from the germline J gene. This chain joins TRBV2 and TRBJ2-5; 8 nucleotides match TRBD1. Germline CDR1 SNHLY, CDR2 FYNNEI. This CDR3 contains 15 residues. V shed 6 bases, J shed 3 bases, and the junction held 9 bases outside the gene matches. This CDR3 is CASSTETGAEETQYF. CDR3 DNA, as far as it was read: TGTGCCAGCAGCACTGAGACAGGGGCCGAAGAGACC.

This clone has at least ten counts. The read ends 3 residues early relative to the CDR3; the germline J gene fills the gap. This chain joins TRBV5-6 and TRBJ2-4; the D gene is possibly TRBD1 (6 bases). The CDR3 contains 15 residues. V was trimmed by 7 bases and J by 7 bases, leaving 21 bases between them. Per the germline V gene, CDR1 is SGHDT and CDR2 is YYEEEE. CDR3 amino acids: CASFTWGQGKNIQYF. Incomplete CDR3 DNA: TGTGCCAGCTTCACCTGGGGGCAGGGGAAGAACATT.

This clone was observed at least ten times. The read gets to within 3 residues of the CDR3 end, and the germline J gene fills in the rest. The chain couples TRBV2 to TRBJ2-2, with 7 positions matching TRBD1. Germline assignment: CDR1 SNHLY and CDR2 FYNNEI. The CDR3 is made up of 14 amino acids. Incomplete CDR3 DNA: TGTGCCAGCACTCGAACCCGGGACAGCGAAAAG. Translated: CASTRTRDSEK. The whole CDR3 protein reads CASTRTRDSEKLFF.

This clone was detected ten times or more. CDR3 residues: CASSQAVRMGQSYEQYF. CDR3 DNA, as far as it was read: TGCGCCAGCAGCCAAGCCGTTCGTATGGGACAGAGCTACGAG. The chain has TRBV4-1 and TRBJ2-7, with 7 nucleotides matching TRBD1. The read halts 3 residues ahead of the CDR3 end, with the missing end drawn from the germline J gene. The CDR3 length is 17 residues. J lost 3 bases, V lost 1 base, and 12 bases had no gene match. Germline V CDR1 and CDR2: MGHRA, YSYEKL.

This clone has ten or more counts. From the germline J gene comes the end of the CDR3, since the read stops 3 residues before it. This chain links TRBV5-1 with TRBJ1-1, with D perhaps TRBD1 (6 bases). There are 14 residues in the CDR3. The V gene's germline CDR1 is SGHRS and CDR2 YFSETQ. Trimming removed 4 bases at V and 1 base at J, with 11 bases between. The CDR3 DNA, read in part, is TGCGCCAGCAGCGCCCAGACAGGGAACACTGAA. Translated: CASSAQTGNTE. The CDR3 reads in full as CASSAQTGNTEAFF.

This clone was seen at least ten times. The CDR3 extends 3 residues past the end of the read, so its final part is completed from the germline J gene. V gene TRBV29-1 combines with J gene TRBJ1-2, with D possibly TRBD1 on 5 matching bases. Germline V gene lookup returns CDR1 SQVTM and CDR2 ANQGSEA. V was shortened by 0 bases and J by 0 bases, with 11 bases between the two germline ends. The CDR3 is 15 residues long. The CDR3 region is CSVEERQRANYGYTF. Incomplete CDR3 DNA: TGCAGCGTTGAAGAAAGACAGAGAGCTAACTATGGC.

This clone was found many times. Read coverage stops 3 residues before the CDR3 terminus; the germline J gene supplies the remainder. V and J are TRBV19 and TRBJ1-4; weak D call: TRBD1 (6 bases). Per germline, CDR1 LNHDA and CDR2 SQIVND (reference sequence). Between the trimmed V and J ends, which lost 6 bases and 4 bases, there was a span of 12 bases. This CDR3 is 14 amino acids long. The CDR3 DNA, read in part, is TGTGCCAGTAGACTCCGGGACAATAATGAAAAA. Residues: CASRLRDNNEK. The full CDR3 is CASRLRDNNEKLFF. The variable domain in full, completed from reference TRBV19 and TRBJ1-4, reads DGGITQSPKYLFRKEGQNVTLSCEQNLNHDAMYWYRQDPGQGLRLIYYSQIVNDFQKGDIAEGYSVSREKKESFPLTVTSAQKNPTAFYLCASRLRDNNEKLFFGSGTQLSVL.